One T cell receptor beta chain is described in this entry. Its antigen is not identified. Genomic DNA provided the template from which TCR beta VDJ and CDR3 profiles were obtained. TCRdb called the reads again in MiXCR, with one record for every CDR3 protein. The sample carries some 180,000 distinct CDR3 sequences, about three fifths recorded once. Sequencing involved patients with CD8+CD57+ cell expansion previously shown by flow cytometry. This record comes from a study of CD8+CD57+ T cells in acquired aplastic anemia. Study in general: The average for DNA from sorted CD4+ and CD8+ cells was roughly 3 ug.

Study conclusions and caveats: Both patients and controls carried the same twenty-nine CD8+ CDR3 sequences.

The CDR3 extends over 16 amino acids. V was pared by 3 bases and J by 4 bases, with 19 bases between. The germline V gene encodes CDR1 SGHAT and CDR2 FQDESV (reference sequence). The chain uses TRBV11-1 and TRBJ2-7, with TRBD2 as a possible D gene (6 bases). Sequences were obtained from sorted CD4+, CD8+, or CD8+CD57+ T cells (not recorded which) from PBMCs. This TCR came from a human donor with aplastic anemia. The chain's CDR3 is CASSLEAWVEGYEQYF. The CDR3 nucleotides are TGTGCCAGCAGCTTGGAAGCTTGGGTGGAGGGGTACGAGCAGTACTTC.